The 6 T cell receptor beta chains listed next were all sequenced from one sample in a study of esophageal squamous cell carcinoma under preoperative chemotherapy. TCRdb reprocessed the PCR reads via MiXCR and lists one record per CDR3 protein. The profile covers roughly 20,000 distinct CDR3 sequences, with 46% appearing a single time and 25% to 30% taken by the ten largest. Time point described: after preoperative PTX-NDP chemotherapy. The specimen was taken from a patient given preoperative chemotherapy. These TCRs come from a human donor with esophageal squamous cell carcinoma. The donor label of this sample is uncertain.

This clonotype was picked up many times. V is TRBV7-2 and J is TRBJ2-1; 8 positions match TRBD2. This CDR3 has 15 residues. V lost 5 bases to trimming and J lost 5 bases; unmatched junction nucleotides: 8. Germline lookup yields CDR1 SGHTA and CDR2 FQGNSA. The CDR3 sequence: CASSRGGINDNEQFF. For the CDR3, the DNA is TGTGCCAGCAGCCGCGGGGGGATCAACGACAATGAGCAGTTCTTC.

The V gene is TRBV7-2, the J gene TRBJ2-3; 8 bases are a match to TRBD2. With 5 bases clipped from V and 7 bases from J, the junction kept 14 bases outside the gene matches. The germline CDR1 and CDR2 sequences are SGHTA and FQGNSA. This CDR3 is built from 16 residues. CDR3 protein: CASSARGGWAKNTQYF. DNA for the CDR3: TGTGCCAGCAGCGCACGGGGGGGGTGGGCCAAAAATACGCAGTATTTT.

This clonotype was seen only a few times. The rearrangement uses TRBV7-2 and TRBJ2-5; maybe TRBD1 (6 bases). V was trimmed by 5 bases and J by 5 bases, leaving 15 bases between them. This CDR3 is 14 amino acids long. CDR1 SGHTA and CDR2 FQGNSA come from the germline V gene. CDR3 nucleotide sequence: TGTGCCAGCAGCCCACTTAGACAGGTCGAGACCCAGTACTTC. Translating gives CASSPLRQVETQYF.

V and J are TRBV30 and TRBJ2-1; D could derive from TRBD1 or TRBD2 (5 bases each). V was clipped by 0 bases and J by 13 bases, with 10 bases between them. There are 11 residues in the CDR3. Germline CDR1 and CDR2: GTSNPN and SVGIG (reference sequence). In DNA form, the CDR3 reads TGTGCCTGGAGTGTACCGGGGCAACAGTTCTTC. Protein product: CAWSVPGQQFF.

The table lists this clonotype with many counts. This chain joins TRBV27 and TRBJ2-4; the match to TRBD1 covers 7 bases. The CDR3 length is 19 residues. CDR1 MNHEY and CDR2 SMNVEV come from the germline V gene (reference sequence). With V trimmed by 4 bases and J by 0 bases, 15 bases remained unmatched. CDR3 residues: CASSSYSPTGLKAKNIQYF. Here the CDR3 DNA reads TGTGCCAGCAGTTCATATTCCCCGACAGGGCTCAAAGCCAAAAACATTCAGTACTTC.

Notes on this clonotype: A junction end diverges from the germline sequence, so it may reflect a read error. The chain has TRBV24-1 and TRBJ2-1; D might be TRBD2 (5 bases). CDR1 KGHDR and CDR2 SFDVKD come from the germline V gene. This CDR3 spans 16 amino acids. This chain's CDR3 is CATSDTSGANKREQFF. CDR3 DNA sequence: TGTGCCACCAGTGACACGAGCGGTGCGAACAAAAGGGAGCAGTTTTTC.